The text below deals with one T cell receptor (beta chain). The sample comes from a study of blood T cell repertoires in COVID-19. Study context: Collection of acute and convalescent COVID-19 samples took place in the United States, Italy and Spain. The cDNA or gDNA used as material had been derived from T cells, B-cell-depleted T cells, or PBMCs.

Germline V lookup: CDR1 SEHNR, CDR2 FQNEAQ (reference sequence). V dropped 4 bases and J dropped 9; count of bases not matched to a gene: 4. The CDR3 totals 12 residues. Authors' data handling: Amplification of reference gene primers provided the estimated nucleated cell counts. Here immunoSEQ multiplex PCR was the method, and the copy in TCRdb shows in-frame clones only, minus some. That table furnishes V, J and clone size, whereas the DNA furnished D and trimming. Of tens of thousands of clones in the sample, about 85% are singletons; the top ten hold around 4.6%. The origin of this receptor is a man aged 55 to 70 with acute or convalescent COVID-19. The chain joins TRBV7-9 to TRBJ2-5; 8 bases match TRBD2. The specimen sequenced was peripheral blood. The CDR3 region is CASSSGRGSQYF. The CDR3 DNA reads as TGTGCCAGCAGCTCCGGGAGGGGGTCCCAGTACTTC.